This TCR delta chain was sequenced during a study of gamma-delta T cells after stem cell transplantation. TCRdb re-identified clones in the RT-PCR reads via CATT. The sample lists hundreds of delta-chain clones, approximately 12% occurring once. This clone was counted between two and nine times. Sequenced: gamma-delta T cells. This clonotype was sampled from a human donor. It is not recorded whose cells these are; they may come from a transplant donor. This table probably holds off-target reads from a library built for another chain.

CDR3 bases: TGTGCCTGTGACACCGGATGGGGGGACTGGGACACCCGACAGATGTTTTTC. Amino acid sequence: CACDTGWGDWDTRQMFF. The chain couples TRDV2 to TRDJ3; D might be TRDD3 (6 bases). This CDR3 is built from 17 residues. Germline-derived CDR1 and CDR2 are GEAIGNYY and EKD. The germline V and J ends were trimmed by 0 bases and 3 bases, with 11 bases remaining between them.